The entry below describes one TCR beta chain. This clone was observed once. Its recognized antigen is unknown. Base qualities are not provided; no much larger clone lies one nucleotide away. This entry is derived from a study of cytomegalovirus exposure and HLA in healthy donors (dated by TCRdb to 2016 to 2017). Turning to the overall study: An earlier analysis of some 500 of the donors reported more than 250 Gb of sequence data and roughly 110 million unique TCR beta sequences from about 200 million T cells. In a later genetic analysis, genome-wide SNP genotypes for about three fifths of the roughly 670 donors were used, and that subset was treated as a discovery cohort. The genetic ancestry cluster associated with self-reported Caucasian donors included roughly four fifths of the approximately 430 genotyped donors. In an earlier analysis of roughly 600 of the donors, high-throughput TCR beta sequencing was used to judge whether each TCR beta V gene segment behaved as functional or pseudogenic. All discovery cohort repertoires had been generated on a single sequencing platform. Rather than drawing on any new phenotypic data, the later analysis identified candidate immune exposures from TCR beta sequences and the way those sequences occurred across donors. Among about 360 genotyped donors of the cohort, an average of 235,054 unique TCR beta nucleotide sequences were sequenced per donor, 15% to 20% of them non-productive. A separate validation cohort of approximately 130 different subjects was used in addition to the approximately 700-subject first cohort. In a later analysis, previously published TCR beta repertoires from hundreds of donors were re-analyzed and high-resolution HLA genotyping was added so that TCR occurrence patterns could be studied. Alongside the repertoire data, information on donor age, sex, ethnicity and CMV serostatus was compiled. The aim of the study was to test whether cataloging public T cell receptors could identify signatures of past pathogen exposure. Typing coverage varied by locus: about 620-630 donors for A, B, C, DRB1 and DQB1; roughly 510 for DQA1; nearly 610 for DPA1; roughly 450 for DPB1. An early release covering roughly 600 HLA-typed donors comprised 300 to 350 gigabases of sequencing data and tens of millions of unique TCR sequences. The study combined high-throughput TCR immunosequencing, statistical association of individual TCRs with disease status, and machine learning to predict cytomegalovirus infection status. Both class I and class II loci were covered by HLA typing, at four-digit resolution. The study profiled the T cell repertoires of 500 to 800 subjects by immunosequencing and related them to cytomegalovirus serostatus. Because of strong linkage in the cohort, five DR-DQ haplotypes were treated as single units for association and clustering. Study-wide conclusions, independent of this receptor: In a later genetic analysis, a missense DCLRE1C variant was associated with V-gene and J-gene trimming of TCR beta chains, and the association was replicated in an independent cohort. Immune exposure information for the cohort was limited to CMV serostatus. Linkage disequilibrium might explain the correlated functional status among segregating V segments, but an unknown experimental factor could not be excluded. Most TCR sequences were seen in very few donors, while some public TCRs were found in many individuals. Strong co-occurrence of HLA alleles, especially DR and DQ, made assigning TCR associations to individual alleles difficult. A total of around 150 TCR beta chains were listed by the study as associated with cytomegalovirus. The classifier was reported to diagnose cytomegalovirus status with high specificity and sensitivity in both the original and validation cohorts. In this cohort, only TCR beta chains were sequenced, and detectable features were limited by the absence of alpha or paired-chain data. In a later analysis, most CMV-associated TCR beta chains were found to appear HLA-restricted, with HLA associations seemingly driven largely by CMV exposure. Sequencing depth was assumed to be roughly uniform across donors in the presence/absence analyses, though that assumption may not hold. Three of the identified cytomegalovirus-associated TCR beta chains were confirmed in vitro to be specific for cytomegalovirus antigens. The authors suggested that the approach could potentially be generalized to other disease states and immunological phenotypes. A cluster of highly shared sequence variants was judged likely to be a technical artifact of the sequencing pipeline. A further reported finding was that TCR beta sequences accurately predicted the HLA-A and HLA-B alleles for most subjects in the first cohort. In a later analysis, the rate of TCR association differed among HLA loci, with DRB1 alleles having the most associated TCRs and HLA-C alleles having the fewest. In a later analysis, HLA-associated TCR beta chains were found to be more clonally expanded and to have lower generation probabilities than equally common non-associated chains. A later analysis reported that several top co-occurrence clusters appeared linked to parvovirus B19, influenza, CMV and Epstein-Barr virus. Some IMGT-functional V segments, including TRBV6-2 and TRBV6-3, could not be told apart with the 87-base-pair reads, so those segments were excluded. In an earlier analysis of some 540 of the donors, most TCR beta V segments appeared in productive rearrangements about 90% or about 30% of the time, broadly matching IMGT annotations. Because counts were too low, roughly 17 rarely observed V segments, including chromosome 9 orphons, were left out of the earlier analysis of 587 of the donors. In a later analysis, over 15,000 TCR beta sequences were associated with specific HLA alleles at a false discovery rate of 0.05. Compared with the roughly 600-donor mean, donors in an Asian-associated ancestry cluster had fewer N-insertions in productive TCRs, according to a later genetic analysis. HLA typing was unavailable for some donors at each locus, so association tests used only the typed subset.

Library prep was done by the immunoSEQ multiplex PCR assay. For the multiplex PCR, a mixture combining 60 forward primers for TCR Vbeta segments and 13 reverse primers for TCR Jbeta segments was used. Amplification of the CDR3 region of rearranged TCR beta genes was performed with a multiplex PCR assay on genomic DNA. Amplified TCR beta libraries were sequenced as 87-base-pair reads on the Illumina HiSeq System. Per the original workflow: A later analysis tallied 75 million to 95 million unique TCR beta chains across the 666 repertoires, and approximately 11 million of those chains were shared by two or more donors. Raw reads were error-corrected and collapsed into unique sequences by a nearest-neighbor algorithm in which closely related sequences were merged to remove PCR and sequencing errors. Alignment of CDR3 sequences to IMGT reference sequences was used to assign V, D and J gene segments. For a sequence to be retained, a match of at least six nucleotides to both a V gene segment and a J gene segment was required. A rearrangement counted as productive if the CDR3 had no stop codons and remained in frame with V and J, and every other rearrangement counted as non-productive. CDR3 was defined according to IMGT convention as the region running from the second conserved V-encoded cysteine to the conserved J-encoded phenylalanine. In an earlier analysis of 500 to 650 of the donors, sequences lacking an unambiguous match to a single V gene segment were excluded. In an earlier analysis of some 590 of the donors, V segments were called functional above 56.7% productive rearrangements and were called segregating when the between-donor standard deviation exceeded 5%. A statistical classification framework was developed to diagnose cytomegalovirus status using the catalog of TCR beta chain sequences. In a later analysis, TCR nucleotide sequences were compared against IMGT/GENE-DB human TR gene sequences so that V and J genes could be assigned. In a later analysis, CDR3 sequences and most-parsimonious VDJ recombination scenarios were assigned using the TCRdist pipeline. A later analysis defined each TCR beta chain by its CDR3 amino acid sequence plus V-gene family, and excluded reads lacking a unique V-gene family. In a later analysis, several hundred highly shared, low-generation-probability nucleotide sequences were removed to address suspected cross-contamination and a sequencing artifact. In a later analysis, a clonal expansion index for each public chain was calculated from normalized within-repertoire ranks of inferred template counts. Generation probabilities in a later analysis came from a VDJ recombination model fitted to out-of-frame rearrangements, and those results were checked against IGoR. In a later analysis, TCR-TCR, TCR-HLA and TCR-CMV co-occurrence was scored with hypergeometric tests, and a repertoire-size bias correction was applied to TCR pairs. False discovery rates were estimated in a later analysis by permuting HLA or CMV assignments 20 times. In a later analysis, co-occurring TCRs were grouped using DBSCAN, with TCRdist sequence similarity added in when clustering inside HLA-allele-positive subsets. Co-occurrence clustering excluded repertoires with fewer than 30,000 or more than 120,000 public chains, plus five with anomalous nucleotide sharing. TCRdb holds this immuneACCESS table with in-frame rearrangements only. Some clones are missing; in checked studies, unresolved V genes explain under half, and the rest has no known cause. V and J calls and clone size follow that table, whereas D and trimming were derived from the DNA. Present in this sample are 100,000 to 120,000 clones, 60% to 85% of which were seen just once. The ten most abundant clones make up over 7% of the sample.

The germline V gene encodes CDR1 SEHNR and CDR2 FQNEAQ (reference sequence). The CDR3, cysteine through phenylalanine, is 14 amino acids long. Only the CDR3 DNA is retained, 42 bases long and in frame from the first base. Trimming takes 6 bases from V and 3 bases from J, and the germline ends sit 14 bases apart. The cohort comprised more than 550 healthy bone marrow donors. At the time of sampling, every cohort member was nominally healthy, though immune exposures that went unrecorded were likely present. The donor was CMV seropositive and was included in the group of 290 or so seropositive cohort members. Every donor gave a peripheral blood sample, and the peripheral blood mononuclear cells from that sample were used for TCR beta sequencing. The Qiagen DNeasy Blood Extraction Kit was used to extract genomic DNA from the blood cell samples.

This clonotype was sampled from a woman between 40 and 50 years old in good health and CMV-seropositive. The sequenced sample was PBMCs. The V and J segments used are TRBV7-9 and TRBJ1-1; no D gene call is confident. The DNA sequence reads TGTGCCAGCAGTCAAGCCACCGGGGACACTGAAGCTTTCTTT. The resulting protein is CASSQATGDTEAFF. Reference TRBV7-9 and TRBJ1-1 genes cover what lies past the CDR3, so the full variable domain is DTGVSQNPRHKITKRGQNVTFRCDPISEHNRLYWYRQTLGQGPEFLTYFQNEAQLEKSRLLSDRFSAERPKGSFSTLEIQRTEQGDSAMYLCASSQATGDTEAFFGQGTRLTVV.